The 17 T cell receptor beta chains below all came from one sample that was sequenced in a study of blood T cell repertoires in COVID-19. TCRdb keeps only in-frame clones here, not all; method: immunoSEQ multiplex PCR. The sample lists 250,000 to 300,000 clones, around 90% occurring once. The sequenced material came from PBMCs or T cells enriched from blood (not recorded which). The origin of the receptors is a woman in her 30s who had recovered from COVID-19.

This clone has just one count. The chain is built from TRBV3-1 (or the pseudogene TRBV3-2) and TRBJ1-2, with 7 bases aligning to TRBD1. The germline V gene has CDR1 LGHDT and CDR2 YNNKEL (reference sequence). Trimming cost V 1 base and J 4 bases; bases outside gene matches: 0. This CDR3 region has 13 residues. The CDR3 is CASSQGQGYGYTF. CDR3 nucleotides: TGTGCCAGCAGCCAAGGACAGGGCTATGGCTACACCTTC.

The rearrangement joins TRBV5-6 to TRBJ2-2; D might be TRBD2 (6 bases). The germline CDR1 and CDR2 sequences are SGHDT and YYEEEE. The CDR3 sequence is 14 residues long. The V end was cut by 6 bases, the J end by 3 bases, with 12 bases between. CDR3 nucleotide sequence: TGTGCCAGCATCGGGGGAACGGACACCGGGGAGCTGTTTTTT. It is translated as CASIGGTDTGELFF.

About this clone itself: Different DNA sequences within this sample yield the same CDR3. V gene TRBV12-3 or TRBV12-4 combines with J gene TRBJ1-1; D not resolved. This CDR3 region has 12 residues. Trimming took off 6 bases at V and 1 base at J, with 6 bases between the two ends. The CDR3 sequence is CASRPGNTEAFF. The CDR3 DNA reads TGTGCCAGCAGACCGGGGAACACTGAAGCTTTCTTT.

The V gene is TRBV9, the J gene TRBJ2-1; TRBD1 might be the D (5 bases). The CDR3 covers 13 residues. Between the trimmed V and J ends, which lost 0 bases and 9 bases, there was a span of 10 bases. Germline loops: CDR1 SGDLS, CDR2 YYNGEE. The CDR3 DNA is TGTGCCAGCAGCGTAGGGGGCCGAGGTGAGCAGTTCTTC. This translates into CASSVGGRGEQFF.

The V and J genes are TRBV28 and TRBJ1-1, with 8 bases fitting TRBD1. Trimming removed 6 bases from V and 1 base from J; junction bases left unmatched: 7. Germline V gene sequence: CDR1 MDHEN, CDR2 SYDVKM. This CDR3 contains 15 residues. The DNA of the CDR3 is TGTGCCAGCAGCGACTATGACAGGGGGAACACTGAAGCTTTCTTT. Encoded protein: CASSDYDRGNTEAFF.

The count of this clone is one. The chain joins TRBV11-2 to TRBJ2-7; TRBD2 is a possible D gene (5 bases). The CDR3 is made up of 15 amino acids. Trimming left V 3 bases short and J 2 bases short, with 14 bases between. Germline V gene sequence: CDR1 SGHAT, CDR2 FQNNGV. CDR3 sequence: CASSFGAGLTYEQYF. As DNA, the CDR3 is TGTGCCAGCAGCTTCGGCGCGGGCCTAACCTACGAGCAGTACTTC.

The gene calls are TRBV28 and TRBJ1-1, with 7 bases fitting TRBD1. After removal of 5 bases from V and 5 bases from J, the junction contained 8 bases not matched to a gene. The CDR3 has 14 amino acids. Germline V gene lookup returns CDR1 MDHEN and CDR2 SYDVKM. The CDR3 here is CASSRDRVVTEAFF. In DNA, the CDR3 is TGTGCCAGCAGTCGCGACAGGGTGGTAACTGAAGCTTTCTTT. The entire variable domain, with the rest obtained from reference TRBV28 and TRBJ1-1, is as follows: DVKVTQSSRYLVKRTGEKVFLECVQDMDHENMFWYRQDPGLGLRLIYFSYDVKMKEKGDIPEGYSVSREKKERFSLILESASTNQTSMYLCASSRDRVVTEAFFGQGTRLTVV.

The rearrangement links TRBV7-9 to TRBJ2-3, with 7 bases that match TRBD1. CDR3 length: 13 residues. Looked up from germline, CDR1 is SEHNR and CDR2 is FQNEAQ (reference sequence). Trimming at V came to 5 bases and at J to 4 bases, leaving 3 bases not matched to a gene. The CDR3 bases are TGTGCCAGCAGCCGGCAGGGGGCAGATACGCAGTATTTT. Its protein is CASSRQGADTQYF.

This chain links TRBV28 with TRBJ2-1; D is ambiguous. The CDR3 sequence is 12 residues long. Trimming cost V 6 bases and J 9 bases, with 12 bases left between them. From germline, CDR1 is MDHEN and CDR2 SYDVKM. The CDR3 sequence is CASSPPFGEQFF. The CDR3 bases are TGTGCCAGCAGCCCCCCGTTCGGTGAGCAGTTCTTC.

The rearrangement joins TRBV5-8 to TRBJ1-2, with no clear D. This CDR3 has 16 residues. Trimming took off 2 bases at V and 5 bases at J, with 19 bases between the two ends. The germline CDR1 and CDR2 sequences are SGHTS and YDEGEE. In DNA, the CDR3 is TGTGCCAGCAGCTTACATCAGGTGGCATCCCTATATGGCTACACCTTC. Its protein is CASSLHQVASLYGYTF.

J is TRBJ1-2 and V is TRBV30; D is uncertain. From germline, CDR1 is GTSNPN and CDR2 SVGIG (reference sequence). Between the trimmed V and J ends, which lost 4 bases and 8 bases, there was a span of 8 bases. The CDR3 extends over 10 amino acids. The CDR3 DNA is TGTGCCTGGAAGTCCTACGGCTACACCTTC. It codes for CAWKSYGYTF.

This sequence joins TRBV5-6 and TRBJ1-2; 8 nucleotides agree with TRBD1. CDR3 length equals 12 residues. Germline V gene lookup returns CDR1 SGHDT and CDR2 YYEEEE. The junction had 3 bases not matched to a gene; V was cut back by 3 bases and J by 8 bases. The CDR3 sequence: CASSWDRRGYTF. The CDR3 DNA reads as TGTGCCAGCAGCTGGGACAGGAGGGGCTACACCTTC.

The chain combines TRBV18 with TRBJ1-4, with no clear D. V was cut by 4 bases and J by 4 bases, with 7 bases left in between. Germline V gene lookup returns CDR1 KGHSH and CDR2 LQKENI. The CDR3 contains 13 residues. CDR3 sequence: CASSLAINEKLFF. As DNA, the CDR3 is TGTGCCAGCTCACTAGCGATTAATGAAAAACTGTTTTTT.

This chain connects TRBV19 to TRBJ2-5; a weak D match, TRBD1 (6 bases). This CDR3 spans 13 amino acids. Between the trimmed V and J ends, which lost 5 bases and 0 bases, there was a span of 7 bases. Germline CDR1 and CDR2: LNHDA and SQIVND (reference sequence). The CDR3 nucleotides are TGTGCCAGTAGTCAGGGGTACCAAGAGACCCAGTACTTC. Its protein is CASSQGYQETQYF.

This clone was detected only once. The J gene is TRBJ1-1, the V gene TRBV19; unclear D gene. Trimming stripped 2 bases from V and 6 bases from J, with 22 bases between. The germline CDR1 and CDR2 sequences are LNHDA and SQIVND (reference sequence). The CDR3 has 17 amino acids. CDR3 in amino acids: CASSIRGGWWVTPEAFF. CDR3 nucleotides: TGTGCCAGTAGTATAAGAGGAGGTTGGTGGGTTACACCTGAAGCTTTCTTT.

The gene calls are TRBV5-1 and TRBJ1-6, with 8 bases aligning to TRBD1. V shed 4 bases and J 6 bases; nucleotides not matched to a gene: 3. The CDR3 runs to 14 residues. Germline V gene data show CDR1 as SGHRS and CDR2 as YFSETQ. The DNA for the CDR3 is TGCGCCAGCAGCAGAGGACAGGGTAATTCACCCCTCCACTTT. Encoded protein: CASSRGQGNSPLHF.

The chain employs TRBV19 and TRBJ2-4; 10 bases map to TRBD1. V lost 5 bases and J lost 7; bases outside the gene matches: 5. CDR3 length: 14 residues. Germline V CDR1 and CDR2: LNHDA, SQIVND (reference sequence). This chain's CDR3 is CASSPTGGKNIQYF. The DNA of the CDR3 is TGTGCCAGTAGTCCGACAGGGGGCAAGAACATTCAGTACTTC.